The T cell receptor beta chain under discussion was sequenced for a study of blood T cell repertoires in COVID-19. The overall study: The cDNA or gDNA used as material had been derived from T cells, B-cell-depleted T cells, or PBMCs.

Germline lookup yields CDR1 MGHDK and CDR2 SYGVNS. J lost 0 bases, V lost 2 bases, and 0 bases had no gene match. This CDR3 has 15 residues. Clones were read by immunoSEQ multiplex PCR, and TCRdb kept only the in-frame ones, dropping some. The data show roughly 150,000 clones, 88% seen once. The clonotype was recovered from a man between 50 and 59 years old who had recovered from COVID-19. V gene TRBV25-1 combines with J gene TRBJ1-3, with TRBD1 matching over 8 bases. Sequenced input: peripheral blood. CDR3 in DNA: TGTGCCAGCAGTGAAGGGACAGGCTCTGGAAACACCATATATTTT. Amino acids: CASSEGTGSGNTIYF.